This TCR beta chain was captured by sequencing in a study of T cells in placental villitis. Broadly, across the study: The study compared placental TCR-beta repertoires across villitis of unknown etiology, gestational-age-matched unaffected controls, and infectious villitis to test an allograft-versus-infection hypothesis. General findings and caveats noted by the study authors: Higher CMV-specific clone frequencies were found in infectious CMV cases than in villitis of unknown etiology (about 0.0099 vs 0.00097), and no difference in CMV-specific clone frequencies was seen between villitis of unknown etiology and controls. Sequencing bulk tissue could not tell helper, regulatory or cytotoxic T cells apart, could not separate maternal from fetal T cells, and left out gamma-delta receptors. Paraffin blocks contained small amounts of decidua, so some captured T cells, especially in controls, may have been decidual rather than villous infiltrates.

For this clone: What this receptor recognizes is not known. No base quality information exists; no much larger clone differs at one position.

Five infectious villitis placentae were included, four with confirmed cytomegalovirus and one with Toxoplasma gondii, and were not matched to other groups. Mothers with infectious villitis were younger, had smaller fetuses, and delivered preterm or experienced intrauterine demise in a couple of cases. After delivery, placentae were collected and subjected to gross and histological evaluation prior to the selection of archival tissue. Five 10-micron scrolls were cut from each FFPE block, and DNA was then isolated using the AllPrep DNA/RNA FFPE Tissue kit. DNA concentration and purity were checked by NanoDrop, and RNA quality was assessed on a Bioanalyzer. V lost 3 bases and J lost 3 bases, and the count of bases not matched to a germline gene is 2. The germline V gene (reference sequence) provides CDR1 SGHNT and CDR2 YYREEE. The CDR3, cysteine through phenylalanine, is 16 amino acids long. Kept here is only the CDR3 DNA, which spans 48 bases and is read in frame from base 1.

Using the immunoSEQ v4 bias-controlled multiplex PCR assay, run blinded to group allocation, TCR-beta CDR3 regions were amplified from genomic DNA. Reference gene primers were added alongside TCR-beta primers to estimate nucleated cell and T cell quantities per sample. Sequencing of the libraries was performed on an Illumina MiSeq with a 100-cycle paired-end protocol. On the authors' methods: The immunoSEQ Analyzer software was used to calculate diversity and richness, with richness measured by iChao1 and clonality based on Pielou evenness and Shannon diversity (range 0-1, where higher values mean less diversity). CDR3 amino acid sequences together with V/J genes were queried against VDJdb for CMV, EBV and influenza A specificities, with confidence 3 and substitution 2 applied. The Morisita-Horn index was used to assess how much TCR-beta amino acid clonotypes overlapped between the villitis of unknown etiology, infectious villitis and control repertoires. TCRdb stores this immuneACCESS table with in-frame sequences only. Part of the clones is absent; in the studies checked, under half of the shortfall reflects unresolved V genes, and no reason is known for the rest. V and J calls and clone size are copied from that table; D and trimming were computed from the DNA. Across this sample there are some 6,100 clones, with more than 70% seen only once. Clones ranked in the top ten supply about 9.7% of the sample.

The V and J genes are TRBV5-4 and TRBJ2-2, with 13 bases aligning to TRBD2. The clonotype was recovered from a human patient with infectious villitis; the placental T cells may come from both mother and fetus. Input material: placental tissue containing maternal and fetal cells. Here is the DNA: TGTGCCAGCAGCTACGGACTAGCGGGGGACACCGGGGAGCTGTTTTTT. This is translated as CASSYGLAGDTGELFF. Supplemented by the reference TRBV5-4 and TRBJ2-2 proteins around the CDR3, the complete variable domain is ETGVTQSPTHLIKTRGQQVTLRCSSQSGHNTVSWYQQALGQGPQFIFQYYREEENGRGNFPPRFSGLQFPNYSSELNVNALELDDSALYLCASSYGLAGDTGELFFGEGSRLTVL.